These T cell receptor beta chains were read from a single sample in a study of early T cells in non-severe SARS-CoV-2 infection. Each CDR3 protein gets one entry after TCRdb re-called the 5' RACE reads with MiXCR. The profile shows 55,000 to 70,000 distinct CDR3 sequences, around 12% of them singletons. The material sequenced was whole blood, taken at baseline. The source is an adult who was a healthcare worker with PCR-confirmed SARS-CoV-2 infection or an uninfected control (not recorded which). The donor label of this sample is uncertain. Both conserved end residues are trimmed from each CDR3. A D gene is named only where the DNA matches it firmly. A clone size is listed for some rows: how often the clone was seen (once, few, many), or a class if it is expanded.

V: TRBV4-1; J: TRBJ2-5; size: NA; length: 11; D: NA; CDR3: ASSQSVQETQY
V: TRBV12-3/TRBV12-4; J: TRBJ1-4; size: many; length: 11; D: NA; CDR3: ASRRDTGEKLF
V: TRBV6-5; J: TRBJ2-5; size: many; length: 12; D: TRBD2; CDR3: ASSSGGAPETQY
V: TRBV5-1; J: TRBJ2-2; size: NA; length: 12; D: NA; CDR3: ASSLVLRAGELF
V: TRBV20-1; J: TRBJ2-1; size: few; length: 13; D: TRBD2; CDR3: SARDNRLAGDEQF
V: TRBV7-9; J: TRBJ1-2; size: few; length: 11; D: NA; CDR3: ASSLAQGYGYT
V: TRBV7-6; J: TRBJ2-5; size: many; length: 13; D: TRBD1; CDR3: ASSVGQGAGETQY
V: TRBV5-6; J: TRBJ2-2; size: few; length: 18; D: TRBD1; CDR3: ASLYLDRASLPLNTGELF
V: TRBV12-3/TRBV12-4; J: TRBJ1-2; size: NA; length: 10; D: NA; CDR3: ASSAMGYGYT
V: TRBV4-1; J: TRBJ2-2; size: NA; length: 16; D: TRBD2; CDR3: ASSVSPERGTNTGELF
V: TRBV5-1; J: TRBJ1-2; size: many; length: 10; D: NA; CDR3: ASRVGNYGYT
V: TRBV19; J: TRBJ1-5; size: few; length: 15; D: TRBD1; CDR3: ASSISRARDRAQPQH
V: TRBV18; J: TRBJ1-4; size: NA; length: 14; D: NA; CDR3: ASSPRGTATNEKLF
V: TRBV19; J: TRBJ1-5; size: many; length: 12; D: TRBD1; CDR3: ASSPGQLNQPQH
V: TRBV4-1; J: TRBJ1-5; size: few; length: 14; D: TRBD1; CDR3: ASSPFGQGASQPQH
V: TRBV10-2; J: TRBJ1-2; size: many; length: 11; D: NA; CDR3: ASRTQGNYGYT
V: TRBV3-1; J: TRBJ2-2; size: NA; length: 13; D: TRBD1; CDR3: ASSQTGTNTGELF